This T cell receptor (beta chain) was sequenced in a study of cytotoxic CD8 clonotypes in ibrutinib-treated CLL. Study background: Response sampling occurred after a median 12 months of treatment (range 6 to 36). General study results and limits: Sustained-remission and progressing patients' sampling times differed. Pretreatment clonality was elevated relative to age-matched healthy donors and paralleled circulating CD8+ T-cell counts.

Concerning this clone itself: The antigen is undetermined.

Assay used: immunoSEQ multiplex PCR; TCRdb lists only in-frame clones, some missing. Of under 150,000 clones in the sample, around 93% were seen once. The ends lost 4 bases at V and 2 bases at J; junction bases unmatched: 8. The CDR3 totals 15 residues. Per germline, CDR1 MGHRA and CDR2 YSYEKL. This clonotype was obtained from a human donor with chronic lymphocytic leukemia. This material consisted of PBMCs, taken after 12 months of ibrutinib treatment. The gene calls are TRBV4-1 and TRBJ2-7; 7 positions match TRBD2. The CDR3 sequence is CASSLTSDTAYEQYF. As DNA, the CDR3 is TGCGCCAGCAGCCTTACTAGCGACACAGCCTACGAGCAGTACTTC.